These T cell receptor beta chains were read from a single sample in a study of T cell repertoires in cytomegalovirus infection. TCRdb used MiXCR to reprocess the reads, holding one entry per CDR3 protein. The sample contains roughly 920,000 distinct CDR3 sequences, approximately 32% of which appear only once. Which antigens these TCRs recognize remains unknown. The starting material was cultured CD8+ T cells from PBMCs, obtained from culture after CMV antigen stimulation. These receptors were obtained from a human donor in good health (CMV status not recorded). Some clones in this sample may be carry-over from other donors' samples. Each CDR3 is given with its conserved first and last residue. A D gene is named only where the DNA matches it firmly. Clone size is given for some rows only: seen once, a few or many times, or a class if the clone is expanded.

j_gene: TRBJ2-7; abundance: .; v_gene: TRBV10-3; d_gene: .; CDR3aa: CAINLWEQYF; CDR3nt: TGTGCCATCAATTTGTGGGAGCAGTACTTC
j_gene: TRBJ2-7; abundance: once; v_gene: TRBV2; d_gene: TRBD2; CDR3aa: CAILGGADYEQYF; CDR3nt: TGTGCCATCCTCGGGGGGGCGGACTACGAGCAGTACTTC
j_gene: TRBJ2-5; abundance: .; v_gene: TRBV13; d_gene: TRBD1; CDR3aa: CASSSKTGMDQETQYF; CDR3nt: TGTGCCAGCAGCTCCAAGACAGGGATGGACCAAGAGACCCAGTACTTC
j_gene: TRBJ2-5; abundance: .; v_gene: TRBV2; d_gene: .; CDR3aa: CASSEGTRREETQYF; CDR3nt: TGTGCCAGCAGTGAAGGGACAAGGAGGGAAGAGACCCAGTACTTC
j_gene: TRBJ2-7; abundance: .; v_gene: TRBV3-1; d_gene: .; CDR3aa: CASSQENRGSEQYF; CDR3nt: TGTGCCAGCAGCCAAGAAAACCGAGGAAGCGAGCAGTACTTC
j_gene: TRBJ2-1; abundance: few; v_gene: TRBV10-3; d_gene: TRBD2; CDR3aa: CAISEIGSGSLSSYNEQFF; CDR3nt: TGTGCCATCAGTGAGATTGGTAGCGGGTCCTTGAGCTCCTACAATGAGCAGTTCTTC
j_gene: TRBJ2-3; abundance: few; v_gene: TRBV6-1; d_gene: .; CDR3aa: CASGVGARPDTQYF; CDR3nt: TGTGCCAGCGGGGTGGGGGCGCGCCCAGATACGCAGTATTTT
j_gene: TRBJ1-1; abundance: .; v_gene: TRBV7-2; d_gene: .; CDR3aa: CASSPTLGLEAFF; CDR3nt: TGTGCCAGCAGTCCCACCTTGGGCCTTGAAGCTTTCTTT
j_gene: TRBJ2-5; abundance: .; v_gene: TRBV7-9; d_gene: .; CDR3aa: CASSLARAPQETQYF; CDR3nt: TGTGCCAGCAGCTTAGCTCGAGCTCCCCAAGAGACCCAGTACTTC
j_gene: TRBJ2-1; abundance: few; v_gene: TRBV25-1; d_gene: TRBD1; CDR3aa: CASSAGTGVLPYNEQFF; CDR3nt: TGTGCCAGCAGTGCCGGGACAGGGGTCCTACCATACAATGAGCAGTTCTTC
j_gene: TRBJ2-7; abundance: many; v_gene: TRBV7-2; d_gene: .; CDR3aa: CASSAGPREQYF; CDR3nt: TGTGCCAGCAGCGCCGGGCCTCGGGAGCAGTACTTC
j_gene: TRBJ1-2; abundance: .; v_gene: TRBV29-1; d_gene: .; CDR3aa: CSVEGKEHPLGYTF; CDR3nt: TGCAGCGTTGAAGGGAAGGAACACCCCTTGGGCTACACCTTC
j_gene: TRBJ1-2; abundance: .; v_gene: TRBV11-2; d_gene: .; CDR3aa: CASSLEAAPNYGYTF; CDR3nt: TGTGCCAGCAGCTTAGAGGCAGCCCCTAACTATGGCTACACCTTC
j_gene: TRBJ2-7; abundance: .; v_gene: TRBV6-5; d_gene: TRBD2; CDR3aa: CASHGGVGLYEQYF; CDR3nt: TGTGCCAGCCACGGGGGGGTAGGGCTCTACGAGCAGTACTTC
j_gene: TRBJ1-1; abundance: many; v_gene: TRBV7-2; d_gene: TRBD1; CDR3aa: CASSFVASFGQGLSAFF; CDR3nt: TGTGCCAGCAGCTTTGTGGCAAGTTTTGGACAGGGTTTATCAGCTTTCTTT
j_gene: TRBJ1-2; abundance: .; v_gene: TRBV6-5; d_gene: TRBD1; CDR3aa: CASSYPDRDGYTF; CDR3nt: TGTGCCAGCAGTTACCCAGACAGGGATGGCTACACCTTC
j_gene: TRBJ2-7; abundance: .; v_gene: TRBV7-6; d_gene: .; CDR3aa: CASSPWPGLYEQYF; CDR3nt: TGTGCCAGCAGCCCATGGCCAGGGCTTTACGAGCAGTACTTC
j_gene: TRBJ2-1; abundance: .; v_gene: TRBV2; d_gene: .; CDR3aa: CASSGAQGPWDEQFF; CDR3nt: TGTGCCAGCAGTGGAGCTCAGGGTCCTTGGGATGAGCAGTTCTTC
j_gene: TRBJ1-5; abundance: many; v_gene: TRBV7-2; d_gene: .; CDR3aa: CASSHQGWEKPQHF; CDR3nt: TGTGCCAGCAGCCACCAGGGGTGGGAGAAGCCCCAGCATTTT
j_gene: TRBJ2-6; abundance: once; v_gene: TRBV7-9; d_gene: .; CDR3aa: CASSERAGVLSGANVLTF; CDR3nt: TGTGCCAGCAGTGAGCGGGCAGGGGTCCTCTCCGGGGCCAACGTCCTGACTTTC
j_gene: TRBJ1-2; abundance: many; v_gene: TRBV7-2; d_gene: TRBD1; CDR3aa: CASSPRDSDYGYTF; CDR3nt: TGTGCCAGCAGCCCCCGGGACAGCGATTATGGCTACACCTTC
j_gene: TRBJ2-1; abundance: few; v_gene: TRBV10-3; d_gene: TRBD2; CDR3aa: CAISDQNFGGLAVYNEQFF; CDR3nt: TGTGCCATCAGTGATCAGAACTTTGGGGGACTAGCGGTCTACAATGAGCAGTTCTTC
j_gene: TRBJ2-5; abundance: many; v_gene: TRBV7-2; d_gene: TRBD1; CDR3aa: CASSLGTGYFGTQETQYF; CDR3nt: TGTGCCAGCAGCCTCGGGACAGGATACTTCGGGACCCAAGAGACCCAGTACTTC
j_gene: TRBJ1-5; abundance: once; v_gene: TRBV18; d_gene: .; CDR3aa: CASSPQGTFTSHQPQHF; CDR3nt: TGTGCCAGCTCACCACAGGGGACATTTACGTCCCATCAGCCCCAGCATTTT
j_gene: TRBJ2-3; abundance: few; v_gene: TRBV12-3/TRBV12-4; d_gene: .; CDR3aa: CASSFNIEGSNTDTQYF; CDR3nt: TGTGCCAGCAGTTTTAATATAGAAGGTTCAAACACAGATACGCAGTATTTT
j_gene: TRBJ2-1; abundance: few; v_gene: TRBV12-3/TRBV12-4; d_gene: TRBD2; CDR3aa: CASSPGTSGGAHEQFF; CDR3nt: TGTGCCAGCAGTCCCGGGACTAGCGGGGGGGCCCATGAGCAGTTCTTC
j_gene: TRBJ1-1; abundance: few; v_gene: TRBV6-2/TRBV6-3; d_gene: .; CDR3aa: CASSYSIWGGTEAFF; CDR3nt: TGTGCCAGCAGTTACTCGATTTGGGGAGGTACTGAAGCTTTCTTT
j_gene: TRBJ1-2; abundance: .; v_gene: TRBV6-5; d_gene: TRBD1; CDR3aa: CASSSRQGVSNGYTF; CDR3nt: TGTGCCAGCAGTTCCCGACAGGGTGTTAGTAACGGCTACACCTTC
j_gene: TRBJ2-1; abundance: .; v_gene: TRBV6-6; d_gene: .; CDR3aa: CASSSRARRTGQFF; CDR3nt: TGTGCCAGCAGTTCCCGGGCCCGCCGTACGGGGCAGTTCTTC
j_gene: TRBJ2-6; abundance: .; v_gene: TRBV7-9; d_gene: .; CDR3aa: CASSWGGGLGSGANVLTF; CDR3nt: TGTGCCAGCAGCTGGGGAGGGGGTCTAGGCTCTGGGGCCAACGTCCTGACTTTC
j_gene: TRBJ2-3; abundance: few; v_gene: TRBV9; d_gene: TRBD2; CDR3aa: CASSPSTSGGDTQYF; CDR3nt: TGTGCCAGCAGCCCTTCGACTAGCGGGGGAGATACGCAGTATTTT
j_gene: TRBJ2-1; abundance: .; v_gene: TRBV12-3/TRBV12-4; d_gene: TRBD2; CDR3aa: CASSPLSGGVRNEQFF; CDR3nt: TGTGCCAGCAGCCCGCTTAGCGGGGGGGTTCGCAATGAGCAGTTCTTC
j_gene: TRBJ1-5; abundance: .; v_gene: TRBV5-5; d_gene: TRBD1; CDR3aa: CASSAGDSSNQHQHF; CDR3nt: TGTGCCAGCAGCGCCGGGGACAGTAGCAATCAGCACCAGCATTTT
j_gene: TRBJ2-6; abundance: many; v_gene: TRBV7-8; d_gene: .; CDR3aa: CASSWSSGANVLTF; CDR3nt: TGTGCCAGCAGCTGGAGCTCTGGGGCCAACGTCCTGACTTTC
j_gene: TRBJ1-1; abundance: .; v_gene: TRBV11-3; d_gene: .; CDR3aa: CASSLGRGIWPTEAFF; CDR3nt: TGTGCCAGCAGCTTAGGCAGGGGTATATGGCCCACTGAAGCTTTCTTT
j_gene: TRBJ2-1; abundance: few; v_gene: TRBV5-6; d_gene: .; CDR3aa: CASSEGNGEQFF; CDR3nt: TGTGCCAGCAGCGAGGGTAATGGTGAGCAGTTCTTC
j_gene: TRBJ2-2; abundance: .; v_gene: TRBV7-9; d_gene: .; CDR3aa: CASMGADTGELFF; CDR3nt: TGTGCCAGCATGGGCGCGGACACCGGGGAGCTGTTTTTT
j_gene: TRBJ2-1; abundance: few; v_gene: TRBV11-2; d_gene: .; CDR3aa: CASEERGYNEQFF; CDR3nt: TGTGCCAGCGAAGAACGTGGCTACAATGAGCAGTTCTTC
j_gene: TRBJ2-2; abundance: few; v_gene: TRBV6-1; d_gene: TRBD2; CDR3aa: CASSEGFSGESNTGELFF; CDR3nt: TGTGCCAGCAGTGAAGGTTTTAGCGGGGAATCGAACACCGGGGAGCTGTTTTTT
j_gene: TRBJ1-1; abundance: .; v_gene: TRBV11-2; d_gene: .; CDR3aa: CASSSWTKGIPVNTEAFF; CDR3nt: TGTGCCAGCAGCTCCTGGACAAAGGGCATCCCAGTGAACACTGAAGCTTTCTTT
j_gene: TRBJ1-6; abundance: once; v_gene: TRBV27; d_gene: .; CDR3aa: CATRSVFRGSPLHF; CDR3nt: TGTGCCACCCGGTCCGTCTTTCGGGGATCACCCCTCCACTTT
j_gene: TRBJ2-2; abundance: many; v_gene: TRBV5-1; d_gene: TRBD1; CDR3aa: CASSIGLPRSDRAFPGELFF; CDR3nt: TGCGCCAGCAGCATTGGCCTACCCCGATCGGACAGGGCTTTCCCCGGGGAGCTGTTTTTT
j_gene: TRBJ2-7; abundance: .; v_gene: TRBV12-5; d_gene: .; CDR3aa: CASGLAGTYYEQYF; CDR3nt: TGTGCTAGTGGTTTGGCCGGGACTTACTACGAGCAGTACTTC
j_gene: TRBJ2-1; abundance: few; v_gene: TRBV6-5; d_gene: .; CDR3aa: CASSDRLMDEQFF; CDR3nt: TGTGCCAGCAGTGACCGCCTGATGGATGAGCAGTTCTTC
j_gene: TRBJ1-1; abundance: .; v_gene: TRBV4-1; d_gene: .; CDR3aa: CASSRSTGGRTEAFF; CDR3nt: TGCGCCAGCAGCCGATCCACGGGGGGGAGGACTGAAGCTTTCTTT
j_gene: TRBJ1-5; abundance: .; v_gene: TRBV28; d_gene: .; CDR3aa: CASSSDRFSNQPQHF; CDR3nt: TGTGCCAGCAGTTCTGACAGGTTTAGCAATCAGCCCCAGCATTTT
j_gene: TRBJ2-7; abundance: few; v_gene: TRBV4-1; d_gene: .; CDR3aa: CASSQDPSYPYEQYF; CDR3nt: TGCGCCAGCAGCCAAGATCCCAGCTATCCCTACGAGCAGTACTTC
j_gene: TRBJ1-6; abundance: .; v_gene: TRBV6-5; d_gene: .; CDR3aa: CASSYQGTYSPLHF; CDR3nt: TGTGCCAGCAGTTACCAGGGAACGTACTCACCCCTCCACTTT
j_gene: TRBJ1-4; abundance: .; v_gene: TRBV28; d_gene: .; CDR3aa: CASSKWEGSENEKLFF; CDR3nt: TGTGCCAGCAGTAAATGGGAGGGCTCGGAAAATGAAAAACTGTTTTTT
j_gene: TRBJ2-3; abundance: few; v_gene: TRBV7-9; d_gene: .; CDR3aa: CASSFAGLRTDTQYF; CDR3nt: TGTGCCAGCAGCTTTGCGGGGCTGAGAACAGATACGCAGTATTTT